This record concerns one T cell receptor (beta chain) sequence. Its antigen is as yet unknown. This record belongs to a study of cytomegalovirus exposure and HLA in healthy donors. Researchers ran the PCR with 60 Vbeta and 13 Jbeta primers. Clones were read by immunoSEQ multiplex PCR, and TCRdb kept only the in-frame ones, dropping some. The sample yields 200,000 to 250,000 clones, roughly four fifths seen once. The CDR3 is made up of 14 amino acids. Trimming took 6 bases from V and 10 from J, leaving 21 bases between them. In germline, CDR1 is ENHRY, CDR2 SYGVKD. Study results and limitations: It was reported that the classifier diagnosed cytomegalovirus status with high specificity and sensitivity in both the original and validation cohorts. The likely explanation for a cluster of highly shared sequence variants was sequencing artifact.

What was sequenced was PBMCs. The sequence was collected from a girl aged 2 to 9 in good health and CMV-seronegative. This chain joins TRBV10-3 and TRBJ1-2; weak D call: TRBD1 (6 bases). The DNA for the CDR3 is TGTGCCATCAGCATGCAACAGGGCTTGGAGAACTACACCTTC. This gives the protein CAISMQQGLENYTF.